This T cell receptor (beta chain) came from a study of T cells in Graves' hyperthyroidism and ophthalmopathy. Overall study context: The authors collected peripheral blood at initial diagnosis, before any treatment.

There are many counts of this clonotype. Template material for amplifying TCR beta CDR3 regions consisted of RNA transcripts. In the first-round RT-PCR of the TCR CDR3, the HTBI primer set was used. Via MiXCR, TCRdb re-called the multiplex PCR reads, giving one row per CDR3 protein. This table holds around 600,000 distinct CDR3 sequences, 14% found once. Ophthalmopathy cases scored 3 or more on the Clinical Activity Score and 4 or more on NOSPECS grade, with duration below 3 months. In making diagnoses, clinical symptoms, serum thyroxine and TRAb, thyroid ultrasound and orbital computed tomography were all used. PBMCs were derived from approximately 10 ml fresh peripheral blood. V lost 5 bases and J lost 1, with 14 bases in between. Germline V gene data show CDR1 as SGHNT and CDR2 as YENEEA. The CDR3 sequence is 15 residues long.

The chain has TRBV11-3 and TRBJ1-1; D not certain. The sequence was obtained from a woman under 30 with Graves' ophthalmopathy. The sample was blood. CDR3 region: CASSPREVKNTEAFF. The CDR3 DNA is TGTGCCAGCAGCCCCCGTGAGGTTAAGAACACTGAAGCTTTCTTT.